The 27 T cell receptor beta chains reported below all come from one sample, sequenced in a study of breast tumors, draining lymph nodes, adjacent tissues. A single record per CDR3 protein comes from TCRdb applying MiXCR to the multiplex PCR reads. The table records approximately 230,000 distinct CDR3 sequences, under 35% of them present only once. The lymph nodes were axillary draining lymph nodes from breast cancer patients. Sequences were obtained from axillary lymph node tissue. These receptor sequences come from a female donor with breast cancer. Some clones in this sample may be carry-over from other donors' samples.

This clonotype was counted many times. This chain uses TRBV4-1 with TRBJ2-1; 7 nucleotides agree with TRBD2. The trim removed 1 base at V and 9 bases at J, leaving 6 bases unmatched. The CDR3 spans 14 residues. The V gene's germline CDR1 is MGHRA and CDR2 YSYEKL. CDR3: CASSQGGRASEQFF. The CDR3 DNA sequence: TGCGCCAGCAGCCAAGGTGGGAGGGCCAGTGAGCAGTTCTTC.

This clonotype was counted ten times or more. This chain links TRBV12-3 or TRBV12-4 with TRBJ1-5, with 8 bases matching TRBD1. This CDR3 spans 16 amino acids. After removal of 1 base from V and 0 bases from J, the junction contained 2 bases not matched to a gene. The CDR3 nucleotides read TGTGCCAGCAGTTTAGACAGGGGGTATAGCAATCAGCCCCAGCATTTT. Protein: CASSLDRGYSNQPQHF.

This clonotype was found a few times. The V gene is TRBV11-2, the J gene TRBJ2-2, with TRBD2 as a possible D gene (6 bases). The germline V gene encodes CDR1 SGHAT and CDR2 FQNNGV. V lost 5 bases to trimming and J lost 4 bases, with 14 bases between them. CDR3 length equals 15 residues. CDR3 sequence reads: CASSPGTVTTGELFF. CDR3 sequence (DNA): TGTGCCAGCAGCCCCGGGACTGTGACCACCGGGGAGCTGTTTTTT.

This clonotype has ten or more counts. The CDR3 DNA is TGTGCCAGCAGCCTCCGGGACCGTCAGTACGAGCAGTACTTC. As protein: CASSLRDRQYEQYF. The chain couples TRBV6-5 to TRBJ2-7; D is tentatively TRBD1 or TRBD2 (5 bases each). Germline loops: CDR1 MNHEY, CDR2 SVGAGI. Between the trimmed V and J ends, which lost 6 bases and 4 bases, there was a span of 16 bases. This CDR3 has 14 amino acids.

This clonotype was detected a few times. The V call is TRBV11-2, the J call TRBJ1-5, with D uncertain. The V gene's germline CDR1 is SGHAT and CDR2 FQNNGV. V dropped 1 base and J dropped 9 bases, with 13 bases sitting between them. This CDR3 is built from 14 residues. CDR3 sequence reads: CASSLVGWASPQHF. CDR3 nucleotide sequence: TGTGCCAGCAGCTTAGTAGGGTGGGCTTCGCCCCAGCATTTT.

As regards this clonotype: A much larger clone differs from this one at a single base, so this may be a read error. The chain is built from TRBV5-1 and TRBJ2-5; D possibly corresponds to TRBD2 (5 bases). CDR1 and CDR2 from the germline V gene are SGHRS and YFSETQ. Trimming removed 4 bases at V and 8 bases at J, with 18 bases between. This CDR3 comprises 14 residues. The CDR3, as DNA: TGCGCCAGCAGCCTAGCCTCGGTCGCGGGCACCCAGTACTTC. Its translation: CASSLASVAGTQYF.

This clonotype was found a few times. The V and J genes are TRBV6-1 and TRBJ2-1; the D gene is possibly TRBD2 (5 bases). Looked up from germline, CDR1 is MNHNS and CDR2 is SASEGT. The V end lost 5 bases, the J end lost 2 bases, and 10 bases lay between the germline ends. The CDR3 has 14 residues. CDR3 DNA sequence: TGTGCCAGCAGTTCCCGGGGTACCTACAATGAGCAGTTCTTC. It codes for CASSSRGTYNEQFF.

In regard to this clonotype: This clone may be a read error of a much larger clone one base away. The chain combines TRBV7-9 with TRBJ2-5; D is unclear. Germline CDR1 and CDR2: SEHNR and FQNEAQ (reference sequence). V lost 1 base, J lost 5 bases, and 11 bases lay in between. The CDR3 consists of 14 residues. The CDR3: CASSLDSPPETQYF. CDR3 bases: TGTGCCAGCAGCTTAGATTCCCCCCCGGAGACCCAGTACTTC.

This clonotype was detected many times. The V call is TRBV7-2, the J call TRBJ2-2; 9 nucleotides align to TRBD1. The CDR3 consists of 16 residues. V was clipped by 5 bases and J by 2 bases; unmatched bases: 6. Per the germline V gene, CDR1 is SGHTA and CDR2 is FQGNSA. In DNA form, the CDR3 reads TGTGCCAGCAGCCTCGGGACAGGGTTAAACACCGGGGAGCTGTTTTTT. This translates into CASSLGTGLNTGELFF.

This clonotype was counted at least ten times. The DNA of the CDR3 is TGTGCCAGCAGTTTATCAGGGGCAGGGTACACCTTC. Translating gives CASSLSGAGYTF. This sequence joins TRBV12-3 or TRBV12-4 and TRBJ1-2, with D tentatively TRBD1 (6 bases). V was clipped by 2 bases and J by 11 bases, with 12 bases between them. There are 12 residues in the CDR3.

In regard to this clonotype: With a much larger clone just one base away, this may be a read error. This is likely a read error, given that the CDR3 carries no conserved phenylalanine or tryptophan at its end. The V and J genes are TRBV12-3 or TRBV12-4 and TRBJ2-7, with 9 bases identical to TRBD1. The V segment lost 3 bases and the J segment 2 bases; nucleotides outside the gene matches: 2. CDR3 length: 14 amino acids. CDR3 amino acids: CASSFRTGAYEQYL. Written as DNA, the CDR3 is TGTGCCAGCAGTTTCCGGACAGGGGCCTACGAGCAGTACCTC.

This clonotype was detected ten times or more. V gene TRBV20-1 combines with J gene TRBJ2-1; 7 bases are shared with TRBD1. Germline CDR1 reads DFQATT; CDR2 reads SNEGSKA (reference sequence). Trimming removed 0 bases from V and 9 bases from J; junction bases left unmatched: 11. The CDR3 totals 15 residues. The DNA for the CDR3 is TGCAGTGCTAGAGACCCTTCAAAGGGGGCGGGTGAGCAGTTCTTC. This sequence encodes CSARDPSKGAGEQFF.

Many counts were recorded for this clonotype. This sequence joins TRBV20-1 and TRBJ1-6; 8 bases map to TRBD1. From germline, CDR1 is DFQATT and CDR2 SNEGSKA (reference sequence). Trimming at V came to 0 bases and at J to 6 bases, leaving 13 bases not matched to a gene. This CDR3 has 18 residues. CDR3 nucleotide sequence: TGCAGTGCTAGAGACCCCCTCCAAGGACAGGGACTTAATTCACCCCTCCACTTT. The encoded protein is CSARDPLQGQGLNSPLHF.

This chain joins TRBV20-1 and TRBJ1-4; D might be TRBD1 (6 bases). There are 9 residues in the CDR3. Germline V CDR1 and CDR2: DFQATT, SNEGSKA (reference sequence). The V end lost 5 bases, the J end lost 11 bases, and 6 bases lay between the germline ends. In DNA form, the CDR3 reads TGCAGTGCTCAGGGGAAACTGTTTTTT. Translated: CSAQGKLFF.

With respect to this clonotype: This CDR3 fails to terminate in the conserved phenylalanine or tryptophan, so it likely reflects a read error. The DNA is left out, because the CDR3 cannot be placed on it with certainty; the CDR3 is given as TCRdb lists it. The CDR3 loop reads CASSVAGTSYA. The rearrangement joins TRBV9 to TRBJ2-6. Per the germline V gene, CDR1 is SGDLS and CDR2 is YYNGEE. 11 amino acids form the CDR3, both terminal residues included.

This clonotype was seen repeatedly, ten times or more. The genes are TRBV2 and TRBJ1-6; 8 positions agree with TRBD1. Per the germline V gene, CDR1 is SNHLY and CDR2 is FYNNEI. The CDR3 is 13 amino acids. Trimming cost V 7 bases and J 10 bases; bases outside gene matches: 6. In DNA form, the CDR3 reads TGTGCCAGCATAAAGGGACAGGAGTCACCCCTCCACTTT. It specifies CASIKGQESPLHF.

This clonotype was counted at least ten times. The chain couples TRBV15 to TRBJ2-1, with D tentatively TRBD1 or TRBD2 (5 bases each). Trimming removed 0 bases from V and 9 bases from J, with 15 bases in between. Germline V gene sequence: CDR1 LNHNV, CDR2 YYDKDF (reference sequence). This CDR3 has 15 amino acids. The CDR3 sequence is CATSRDQRPGGEQFF. Here the CDR3 DNA reads TGTGCCACCAGCAGAGATCAACGGCCTGGGGGTGAGCAGTTCTTC.

The rearrangement joins TRBV10-2 to TRBJ2-5, with D maybe TRBD2 (5 bases). Trimming stripped 9 bases from V and 5 bases from J, with 10 bases between. The CDR3 extends over 11 amino acids. The germline CDR1 and CDR2 sequences are WSHSY and SAAADI. As DNA, the CDR3 is TGCGCCAGTCAATCGGGGGAGACCCAGTACTTC. As protein: CASQSGETQYF.

The genes are TRBV7-2 and TRBJ1-2; 10 bases line up with TRBD1. Germline V lookup: CDR1 SGHTA, CDR2 FQGNSA. The J segment lost 4 bases and the V segment lost 5 bases, leaving 7 bases of the junction unmatched. This CDR3 is built from 15 residues. CDR3 loop: CASSQRGQGLYGYTF. The CDR3 coding sequence is TGTGCCAGCAGCCAAAGGGGACAGGGGCTCTATGGCTACACCTTC.

Ten or more counts support this clonotype. This chain joins TRBV25-1 and TRBJ1-4, with 10 bases fitting TRBD1. The V gene's germline CDR1 is MGHDK and CDR2 SYGVNS. Losses at the gene ends were 5 bases for V and 7 bases for J; bases not matched to a gene: 7. CDR3 size: 15 residues. CDR3 nucleotide sequence: TGTGCCAGCAGTTCGACAGGGGGCGCGTTTGAAAAACTGTTTTTT. It translates to CASSSTGGAFEKLFF.

This clonotype came up many times. The V gene is TRBV7-2, the J gene TRBJ2-1; TRBD2 matches at 9 bases. CDR3 length equals 16 residues. Germline lookup yields CDR1 SGHTA and CDR2 FQGNSA. With V trimmed by 3 bases and J by 7 bases, 10 bases remained unmatched. As DNA, the CDR3 is TGTGCCAGCAGCTTCATTGGCGGGAGGGCCGCGAATGAGCAGTTCTTC. Translated: CASSFIGGRAANEQFF.

On this clonotype: Since the CDR3 does not end with the conserved phenylalanine or tryptophan, this likely comes from a read error. The V gene is TRBV7-6, the J gene TRBJ2-1; the D is unclear. Germline V lookup: CDR1 SGHVS, CDR2 FNYEAQ. V lost 4 bases, J lost 6 bases, and 13 bases lay in between. CDR3 size: 14 residues. Written as DNA, the CDR3 is TGTGCCAGCAGCTCGCTACGGCAGTTCAATGAGCAGTTCCTC. Amino acid sequence: CASSSLRQFNEQFL.

The chain couples TRBV24-1 to TRBJ1-2, with 11 bases aligning to TRBD1. Unmatched junction bases numbered 3, after V lost 3 bases and J lost 4 bases. Germline V gives CDR1 KGHDR, CDR2 SFDVKD. CDR3 length: 15 residues. Here the CDR3 reads CATSDRTGGGYGYTF. The CDR3 bases are TGTGCCACCAGTGATCGGACAGGGGGCGGCTATGGCTACACCTTC.

This clonotype came up many times. This sequence joins TRBV6-5 and TRBJ2-7; D unresolved. V lost 0 bases and J lost 3, with 6 bases in between. CDR3 size: 13 residues. The germline V gene encodes CDR1 MNHEY and CDR2 SVGAGI. The CDR3 here is CASSYSKDYEQYF. The CDR3 DNA sequence: TGTGCCAGCAGTTACTCGAAAGACTACGAGCAGTACTTC.

This clonotype was recorded a few times. One base away lies a much larger clone, so this may be a sequencing read error. The chain couples TRBV9 to TRBJ1-5, with D possibly matching TRBD1 (5 bases). The CDR3 consists of 15 residues. CDR1 and CDR2 (germline): SGDLS, YYNGEE. The CDR3 here is CASSVDGAAGRPPHF. CDR3 nucleotides: TGTGCCAGCAGCGTAGACGGGGCCGCGGGGAGGCCCCCGCATTTT.

The rearrangement joins TRBV3-1 to TRBJ2-5, with 10 bases lining up with TRBD2. Germline-derived CDR1 and CDR2 are LGHDT and YNNKEL (reference sequence). J was trimmed by 4 bases and V by 4 bases; bases with no gene match: 12. The CDR3 has 17 residues. The CDR3 is CASSPGTSATKGETQYF. Here the CDR3 DNA reads TGTGCCAGCAGCCCCGGGACTAGCGCTACTAAAGGAGAGACCCAGTACTTC.

This clonotype was counted a few times. A much bigger clone sits one base away, suggesting this may be a read error. This sequence joins TRBV9 and TRBJ2-1; D gene uncertain. CDR3 size: 14 residues. Germline CDR1 reads SGDLS; CDR2 reads YYNGEE. The CDR3 nucleotides read TGTGCCAGCAGCGTAAAGGGATTTGACAATGAGCAGTCCTTC. This codes for CASSVKGFDNEQSF.